Presented here are 25 T cell receptor beta chains from one specimen sequenced in a study of T cell responses to AZD1222 COVID-19 vaccine. Method: immunoSEQ multiplex PCR; TCRdb's copy keeps in-frame clones and lacks some. Counted here are about 140,000 clones, approximately 86% occurring once; the ten biggest clones make up around 3.5%. This specimen consisted of peripheral blood, obtained on day 0 of AZD1222 vaccination. The receptors derive from an adult in good health.

V and J are TRBV10-3 and TRBJ2-7; D is tentatively TRBD1 or TRBD2 (6 bases each). V was clipped by 0 bases and J by 0 bases, with 12 bases between them. The CDR3 totals 16 residues. The germline gives CDR1 ENHRY, CDR2 SYGVKD. CDR3 DNA: TGTGCCATCAGTGAGTCTAGGGGGAGGAGCTCCTACGAGCAGTACTTC. This encodes CAISESRGRSSYEQYF.

V and J are TRBV7-8 and TRBJ2-1, with TRBD2 identical over 11 bases. V lost 5 bases and J lost 7; bases outside the gene matches: 10. The germline V gene encodes CDR1 SGHVS and CDR2 FQNEAQ. There are 16 residues in the CDR3. CDR3 sequence: CASSPRPGLAENEQFF. The CDR3 nucleotides are TGTGCCAGCAGCCCTCGGCCGGGACTAGCGGAGAATGAGCAGTTCTTC.

The chain uses TRBV21-1 and TRBJ1-1. TRBV21-1 constitutes a pseudogene. The CDR3 totals 13 residues. CDR3 region: CAITGGGEGEAFF. The CDR3 nucleotides read TGTGCCATCACGGGAGGGGGTGAGGGTGAAGCTTTCTTT.

The chain carries TRBV5-1 and TRBJ1-1; 8 bases agree with TRBD1. The V segment lost 2 bases and the J segment 4 bases; nucleotides outside the gene matches: 10. Germline V gene lookup returns CDR1 SGHRS and CDR2 YFSETQ. CDR3 size: 16 residues. DNA for the CDR3: TGCGCCAGCAGCTTCAGGGGGCGAGGGGATGGCACTGAAGCTTTCTTT. This translates into CASSFRGRGDGTEAFF.

The chain couples TRBV9 to TRBJ2-7, with D perhaps matching TRBD2 (5 bases). The CDR3 runs to 13 residues. V lost 6 bases, J lost 0 bases, and 10 bases lay in between. Germline V gene data show CDR1 as SGDLS and CDR2 as YYNGEE. CDR3 coding DNA: TGTGCCAGCACCCATGGGAGCTCCTACGAGCAGTACTTC. It encodes CASTHGSSYEQYF.

The chain is built from TRBV7-2 and TRBJ1-3, with 10 bases aligning to TRBD1. V lost 5 bases, J lost 8 bases, and 6 bases stayed unmatched. The V gene's germline CDR1 is SGHTA and CDR2 FQGNSA. This CDR3 has 14 residues. The CDR3 sequence is CASSQVGTGDTIYF. The CDR3 DNA reads TGTGCCAGCAGCCAGGTCGGGACAGGGGACACCATATATTTT. Looking up the rest from reference TRBV7-2 and TRBJ1-3 gives the full variable domain: GAGVSQSPSNKVTEKGKDVELRCDPISGHTALYWYRQSLGQGLEFLIYFQGNSAPDKSGLPSDRFSAERTGGSVSTLTIQRTQQEDSAVYLCASSQVGTGDTIYFGEGSWLTVV.

The rearrangement links TRBV4-1 to TRBJ1-2; a weak D match, TRBD1 (6 bases). Germline lookup yields CDR1 MGHRA and CDR2 YSYEKL. The CDR3 totals 17 residues. Trimming pared 0 bases from V and 4 bases from J, leaving 18 bases between. CDR3 in DNA: TGCGCCAGCAGCCAAGATTTCCCCGGGGGGGCTTCCTATGGCTACACCTTC. Protein sequence: CASSQDFPGGASYGYTF.

Only one count was recorded for this clone. This chain connects TRBV4-1 to TRBJ2-7; TRBD1 agrees at 7 bases. The CDR3 is 16 residues long. From germline, CDR1 is MGHRA and CDR2 YSYEKL. The trim removed 1 base at V and 2 bases at J, leaving 8 bases unmatched. CDR3 protein: CASSQASDRATYEQYF. The CDR3 bases are TGCGCCAGCAGCCAAGCCTCTGACAGGGCAACCTACGAGCAGTACTTC.

The J gene is TRBJ1-2, the V gene TRBV19; TRBD1 matches 10 bases. With 3 bases clipped from V and 3 bases from J, the junction kept 7 bases outside the gene matches. CDR3 size: 16 residues. Germline values: CDR1 LNHDA, CDR2 SQIVND (reference sequence). The CDR3 DNA follows: TGTGCCAGTAGTATTGGATTGGGGACAGGGGACTATGGCTACACCTTC. This gives the protein CASSIGLGTGDYGYTF.

The chain links TRBV24-1 to TRBJ2-1, with TRBD1 matching 7 bases. The CDR3 consists of 16 residues. The germline CDR1 and CDR2 sequences are KGHDR and SFDVKD. V dropped 4 bases and J dropped 0; count of bases not matched to a gene: 5. The DNA for the CDR3 is TGTGCCACCAGTGAAACCAGGGGGTACTCCTACAATGAGCAGTTCTTC. The encoded protein is CATSETRGYSYNEQFF.

The chain employs TRBV2 and TRBJ2-3, with D tentatively TRBD2 (6 bases). The CDR3 spans 13 residues. The V gene's germline CDR1 is SNHLY and CDR2 FYNNEI. Trimming shortened V by 8 bases and J by 2 bases, and 11 bases separated the two germline ends. The CDR3 region has the DNA TGTGCCAGCCACGGGGGAACCACAGATACGCAGTATTTT. Its protein product is CASHGGTTDTQYF.

CDR3 sequence (DNA): TGTGCCAGCAGCTTGGGGCGGTCGGACCACGGTACAGATACGCAGTATTTT. It encodes CASSLGRSDHGTDTQYF. The rearrangement joins TRBV5-4 to TRBJ2-3; D is ambiguous. The V end lost 0 bases, the J end lost 3 bases, and 17 bases lay between the germline ends. Germline CDR1 reads SGHNT; CDR2 reads YYREEE (reference sequence). This CDR3 has 17 amino acids.

This rearrangement joins TRBV27 to TRBJ1-1; D ambiguous. This CDR3 contains 15 residues. In germline, CDR1 is MNHEY, CDR2 SMNVEV (reference sequence). V lost 5 bases to trimming and J lost 3 bases, with 16 bases between them. The CDR3 protein is CASSRVRVMDTEAFF. In nucleotides, the CDR3 is TGTGCCAGCAGTCGAGTAAGGGTAATGGACACTGAAGCTTTCTTT.

The gene calls are TRBV28 and TRBJ2-1, with D unclear. CDR3 length: 14 amino acids. CDR1 and CDR2 (germline): MDHEN, SYDVKM. The V end was cut by 2 bases, the J end by 7 bases, with 12 bases between. Written as DNA, the CDR3 is TGTGCCAGCAGTTTAGGGGTGTTAGTAAATGAGCAGTTCTTC. Translated, it gives CASSLGVLVNEQFF.

The count of this clone is one. This chain connects TRBV27 to TRBJ2-7; D unclear. The V gene's germline CDR1 is MNHEY and CDR2 SMNVEV (reference sequence). The CDR3 runs to 14 residues. V dropped 3 bases and J dropped 7 bases, with 16 bases sitting between them. The CDR3 loop is CASSLLSAEREQYF. The CDR3, as DNA: TGTGCCAGCAGTTTGCTTTCTGCGGAACGAGAGCAGTACTTC.

The chain couples TRBV6-2 or TRBV6-3 to TRBJ1-5; no clear D gene. The CDR3 is 10 residues long. V was shortened by 8 bases and J by 11 bases, with 10 bases between the two germline ends. Germline V gene sequence: CDR1 MNHEY, CDR2 SVGEGT. The CDR3 nucleotides are TGTGCCAGCGGCCGGGGATCCCAGCATTTT. This translates into CASGRGSQHF.

V and J are TRBV7-8 and TRBJ1-1, with D hard to call. This CDR3 spans 13 amino acids. V dropped 1 base and J dropped 4 bases, with 7 bases sitting between them. Germline V gives CDR1 SGHVS, CDR2 FQNEAQ. CDR3 sequence (DNA): TGTGCCAGCAGCTTAGATTGGGGCACTGAAGCTTTCTTT. Its protein product is CASSLDWGTEAFF.

The chain links TRBV3-1 (or the pseudogene TRBV3-2) to TRBJ2-1; 8 positions agree with TRBD2. With 3 bases clipped from V and 7 bases from J, the junction kept 8 bases outside the gene matches. Germline V gives CDR1 LGHDT, CDR2 YNNKEL (reference sequence). The CDR3 spans 15 residues. CDR3 amino acids: CASSHGDSGGNEQFF. CDR3 DNA sequence: TGTGCCAGCAGCCACGGCGACTCGGGAGGGAATGAGCAGTTCTTC.

The chain links TRBV19 to TRBJ2-1; D ambiguous. The V gene lost 4 bases and the J gene lost 9 bases, with 19 bases spanning the gap. CDR1 LNHDA and CDR2 SQIVND come from the germline V gene (reference sequence). The length of the CDR3 is 15 residues. The CDR3 reads CASSNLVPPIGEQFF. CDR3 DNA sequence: TGTGCCAGTAGTAATCTAGTCCCCCCCATCGGTGAGCAGTTCTTC.

The chain links TRBV19 to TRBJ2-4, with TRBD2 as a possible D gene (6 bases). Trimming stripped 5 bases from V and 3 bases from J, with 23 bases between. The CDR3 contains 18 residues. Germline loops: CDR1 LNHDA, CDR2 SQIVND (reference sequence). Here the CDR3 DNA reads TGTGCCAGTAGTCCCCGGTCGCTAAGTCTCGGGAGCAAAAACATTCAGTACTTC. It encodes CASSPRSLSLGSKNIQYF.

The CDR3 DNA follows: TGTGCCAGCATCGACCCGAAAACTTACTATGGCTACACCTTC. It yields the protein CASIDPKTYYGYTF. V is TRBV6-5 and J is TRBJ1-2, with D unclear. The V gene lost 7 bases and the J gene lost 3 bases, with 15 bases spanning the gap. The CDR3 runs to 14 residues. Germline assignment: CDR1 MNHEY and CDR2 SVGAGI.

The rearrangement links TRBV28 to TRBJ2-7, with D perhaps TRBD1 or TRBD2 (5 bases each). The germline CDR1 and CDR2 sequences are MDHEN and SYDVKM. V was trimmed by 2 bases and J by 3 bases, leaving 8 bases between them. CDR3 length: 13 residues. CDR3 sequence (DNA): TGTGCCAGCAGTTTAGGGACGTTCTACGAGCAGTACTTC. It translates to CASSLGTFYEQYF. Based on the CDR3 plus reference TRBV28 and TRBJ2-7, the full variable domain is DVKVTQSSRYLVKRTGEKVFLECVQDMDHENMFWYRQDPGLGLRLIYFSYDVKMKEKGDIPEGYSVSREKKERFSLILESASTNQTSMYLCASSLGTFYEQYFGPGTRLTVT.

A word on this clone: Other DNA variants within this sample encode the same CDR3. The chain combines TRBV5-4 with TRBJ2-3; 8 bases agree with TRBD2. From germline, CDR1 is SGHNT and CDR2 YYREEE (reference sequence). The CDR3 is 14 residues long. The V and J ends lost 0 bases and 6 bases, in that order; junction bases with no gene match: 3. As DNA, the CDR3 is TGTGCCAGCAGCTTGGCGGGAGGGCCCGATACGCAGTATTTT. It codes for CASSLAGGPDTQYF. Variable domain in full (rest from reference TRBV5-4 and TRBJ2-3): ETGVTQSPTHLIKTRGQQVTLRCSSQSGHNTVSWYQQALGQGPQFIFQYYREEENGRGNFPPRFSGLQFPNYSSELNVNALELDDSALYLCASSLAGGPDTQYFGPGTRLTVL.

The chain is built from TRBV30 and TRBJ2-7, with TRBD2 matching over 10 bases. V shed 1 base, J shed 4 bases, and the junction held 4 bases outside the gene matches. Germline V gene data show CDR1 as GTSNPN and CDR2 as SVGIG (reference sequence). The CDR3 extends over 14 amino acids. This chain's CDR3 is CAWSGTSGFYEQYF. The CDR3 bases are TGTGCCTGGAGTGGGACTAGCGGTTTTTACGAGCAGTACTTC.

The genes are TRBV30 and TRBJ1-5; D may be TRBD1 (6 bases). Between the trimmed V and J ends, which lost 3 bases and 4 bases, there was a span of 22 bases. The CDR3 covers 17 residues. Per germline, CDR1 GTSNPN and CDR2 SVGIG (reference sequence). The CDR3 DNA sequence: TGTGCCTGGAGCGGACGTACCCAGGGGCGCCGAAATCAGCCCCAGCATTTT. Residues: CAWSGRTQGRRNQPQHF. Combining the CDR3 with reference TRBV30 and TRBJ1-5 gives the whole variable domain SQTIHQWPATLVQPVGSPLSLECTVEGTSNPNLYWYRQAAGRGLQLLFYSVGIGQISSEVPQNLSASRPQDRQFILSSKKLLLSDSGFYLCAWSGRTQGRRNQPQHFGDGTRLSIL.